This T cell receptor beta chain was retrieved from a study of metastatic and nonmetastatic thyroid tumors. All patients were untreated before thyroid surgery. Germline V gene sequence: CDR1 MNHNS, CDR2 SASEGT. CDR3 size: 16 residues. V gave up 7 bases and J gave up 0 bases, with 18 bases separating them. With MiXCR, TCRdb reprocessed the PCR reads. The sample shows 30,000 to 40,000 clones, more than 15% of them seen only once. The source of this sequence is a female donor with papillary thyroid cancer or a benign thyroid nodule (not recorded which). Some clones in this sample may be carry-over from other donors' samples. This rearrangement joins TRBV6-1 to TRBJ1-1; tentative D call: TRBD1 (5 bases). Source material: blood. CDR3 region: CASITRENSMNTEAFF. CDR3 sequence (DNA): TGTGCCAGCATAACCAGGGAAAATTCTATGAACACTGAAGCTTTCTTT.